One T cell receptor (beta chain) is described in this entry. TCRdb's table, derived via immunoSEQ multiplex PCR, lists solely in-frame clones and lacks some. The sample carries some 180,000 clones, 90% to 95% recorded once. CDR1 and CDR2 (germline): MNHEY, SVGAGI. The CDR3 has 14 residues. V lost 4 bases, J lost 4 bases, and 13 bases lay in between. These data come from a study of T cell responses to AZD1222 COVID-19 vaccine. The chain links TRBV6-5 to TRBJ1-1, with unresolved D. The TCR sequence derives from an adult who received the MenACWY meningococcal vaccine as a control. The material sequenced was peripheral blood, taken 28 days after the second dose of the MenACWY control vaccine. In DNA form, the CDR3 reads TGTGCCAGCAGTTCCCAGCACCCTTCCACTGAAGCTTTCTTT. Encoded protein: CASSSQHPSTEAFF.